This T cell receptor beta chain was recovered during a study of blood T cells in healthy people across ages. The CDR3 runs to 16 residues. Germline V CDR1 and CDR2: SGHDN, FVKESK. V was pared by 3 bases and J by 0 bases, with 14 bases between. This clonotype has only a few counts. Alongside a J-beta primer mix, a sample-barcoded 5' primer served in a second PCR lasting about 6 to 11 cycles. A single record per CDR3 protein comes from TCRdb applying MiXCR to the 5' RACE reads. The sample contains about 670,000 distinct CDR3 sequences, 40% to 45% of which appear only once. J is TRBJ1-1 and V is TRBV14; no clear D gene. This TCR derives from a man of 80 years or more in good health. Source material: blood. Written as DNA, the CDR3 is TGTGCCAGCAGCCAGGAAGGCGGTCCAATGAACACTGAAGCTTTCTTT. Translation: CASSQEGGPMNTEAFF.